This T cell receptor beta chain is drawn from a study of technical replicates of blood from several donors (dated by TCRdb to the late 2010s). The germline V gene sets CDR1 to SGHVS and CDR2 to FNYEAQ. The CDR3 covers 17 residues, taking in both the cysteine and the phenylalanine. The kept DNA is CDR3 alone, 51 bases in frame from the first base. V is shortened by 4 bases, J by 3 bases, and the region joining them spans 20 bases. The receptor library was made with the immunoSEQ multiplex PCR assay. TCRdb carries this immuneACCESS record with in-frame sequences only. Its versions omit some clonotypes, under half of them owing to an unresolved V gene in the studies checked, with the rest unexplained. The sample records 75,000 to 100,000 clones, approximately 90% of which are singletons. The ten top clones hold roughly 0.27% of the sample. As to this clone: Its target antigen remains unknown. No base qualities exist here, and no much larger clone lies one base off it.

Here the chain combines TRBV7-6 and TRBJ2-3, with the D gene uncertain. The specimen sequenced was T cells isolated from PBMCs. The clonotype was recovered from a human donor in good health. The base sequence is TGTGCCAGCAGCTCCATCGTTTGGGCCCACCTAACAGATACGCAGTATTTT. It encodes CASSSIVWAHLTDTQYF.